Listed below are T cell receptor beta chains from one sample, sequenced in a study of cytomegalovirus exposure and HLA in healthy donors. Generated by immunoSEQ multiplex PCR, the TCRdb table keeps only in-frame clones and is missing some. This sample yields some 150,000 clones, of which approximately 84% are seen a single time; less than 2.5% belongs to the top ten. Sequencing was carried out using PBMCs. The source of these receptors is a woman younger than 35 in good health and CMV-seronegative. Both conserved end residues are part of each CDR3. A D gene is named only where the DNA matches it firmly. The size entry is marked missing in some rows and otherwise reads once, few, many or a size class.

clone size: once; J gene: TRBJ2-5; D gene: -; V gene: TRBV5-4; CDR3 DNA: TGTGCCAGCAGCTTCTCTAGGGGGCAAGAGACCCAGTACTTC; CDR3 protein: CASSFSRGQETQYF
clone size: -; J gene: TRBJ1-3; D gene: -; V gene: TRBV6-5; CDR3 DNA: TGTGCCAGCAGTTACTCGGGCGAACGCGGAAACACCATATATTTT; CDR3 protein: CASSYSGERGNTIYF
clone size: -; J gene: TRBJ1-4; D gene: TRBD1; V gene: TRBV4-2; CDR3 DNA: TGTGCCAGCAGCCCGAGGGGGCTTGAGGAAAAACTGTTTTTT; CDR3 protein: CASSPRGLEEKLFF
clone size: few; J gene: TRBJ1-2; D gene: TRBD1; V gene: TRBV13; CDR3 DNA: TGTGCCAGCAGCCCTATGCAGGGGGGTGGCTACACCTTC; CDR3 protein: CASSPMQGGGYTF
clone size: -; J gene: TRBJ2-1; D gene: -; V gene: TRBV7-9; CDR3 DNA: TGTGCCAGCAGCTCGACAGCGAACTTCTCCTACAATGAGCAGTTCTTC; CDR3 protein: CASSSTANFSYNEQFF
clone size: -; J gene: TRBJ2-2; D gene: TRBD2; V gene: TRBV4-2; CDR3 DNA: TGTGCCGGTGGGGGGGTAAACACCGGGGAGCTGTTTTTT; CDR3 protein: CAGGGVNTGELFF
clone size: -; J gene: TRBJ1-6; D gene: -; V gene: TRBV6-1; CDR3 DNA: TGTGCCACCCTGGACAGTGGCCCTTCACCCCTCCACTTT; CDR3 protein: CATLDSGPSPLHF
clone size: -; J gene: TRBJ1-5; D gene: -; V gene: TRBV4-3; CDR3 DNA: TGCGCCAGCAGCCAGGCTTACACCAGCAATCAGCCCCAGCATTTT; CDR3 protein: CASSQAYTSNQPQHF
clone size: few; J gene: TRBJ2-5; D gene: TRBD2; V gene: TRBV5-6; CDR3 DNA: TGTGCCAGCAGCTTGGAGGGGGAGTGGGCAGCGGGGGGGCAAGAGACCCAGTACTTC; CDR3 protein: CASSLEGEWAAGGQETQYF
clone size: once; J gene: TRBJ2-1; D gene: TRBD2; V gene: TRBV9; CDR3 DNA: TGTGCCAGCAGCGTTGTCGGGAGGGGTTACAATGAGCAGTTCTTC; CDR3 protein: CASSVVGRGYNEQFF
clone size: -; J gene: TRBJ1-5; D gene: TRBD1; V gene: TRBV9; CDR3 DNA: TGTGCCAGCAGCGTAGCAGGGGGCCCTAATCAGCCCCAGCATTTT; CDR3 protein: CASSVAGGPNQPQHF
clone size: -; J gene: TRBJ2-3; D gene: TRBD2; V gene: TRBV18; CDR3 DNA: TGTGCCAGCTCACCTGTAGCGGGGCCATTAACAGATACGCAGTATTTT; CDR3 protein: CASSPVAGPLTDTQYF
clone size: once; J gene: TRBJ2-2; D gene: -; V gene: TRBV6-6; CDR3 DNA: TGTGCCAGCAGTCGATACAGGGTAACGAACACCGGGGAGCTGTTTTTT; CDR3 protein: CASSRYRVTNTGELFF
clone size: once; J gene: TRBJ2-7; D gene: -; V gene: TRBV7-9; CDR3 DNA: TGTTCCAGCAGCAGCTCCACTCCTACGAGCCTGAGACTTCAGTACTTC; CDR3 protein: CSSSSSTPTSLRLQYF
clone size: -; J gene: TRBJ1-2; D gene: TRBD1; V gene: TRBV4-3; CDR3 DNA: TGCGCCAGCAGCCCACAGGGGGCCTATGGCTACACCTTC; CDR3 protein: CASSPQGAYGYTF
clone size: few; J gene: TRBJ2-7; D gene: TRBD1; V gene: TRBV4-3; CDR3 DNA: TGCGCCAGCAGCCAAGCCCTGAGCCGGGACAGGGCCTACGAGCAGTACTTC; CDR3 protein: CASSQALSRDRAYEQYF
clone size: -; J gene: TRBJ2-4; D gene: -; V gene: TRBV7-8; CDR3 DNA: TGTGCCAGCAGCTACTCTAGAAACATTCAGTACTTC; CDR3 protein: CASSYSRNIQYF
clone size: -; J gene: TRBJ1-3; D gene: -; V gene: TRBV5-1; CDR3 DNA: TGCGCCAGCAGCCCGACAGGTGAACCTGGAAACACCATATATTTT; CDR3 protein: CASSPTGEPGNTIYF
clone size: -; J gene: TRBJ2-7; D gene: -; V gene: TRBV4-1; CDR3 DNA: TGCGCCAGCAGCCCCAGGGGTTTCCCCTCCTACGAGCAGTACTTC; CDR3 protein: CASSPRGFPSYEQYF
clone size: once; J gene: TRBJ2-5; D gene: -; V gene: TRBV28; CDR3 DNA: TGTGCCAGCAGTACCCCCGGGGTGGGGTCGGGAGAGACCCAGTACTTC; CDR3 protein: CASSTPGVGSGETQYF
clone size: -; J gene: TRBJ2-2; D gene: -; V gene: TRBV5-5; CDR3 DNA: TGTGCCAGCAGCTTGTCTGGCGGGAACACCGGGGAGCTGTTTTTT; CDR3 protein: CASSLSGGNTGELFF
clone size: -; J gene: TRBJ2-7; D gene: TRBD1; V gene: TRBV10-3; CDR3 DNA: TGTGCCATCAGCCGGGACAGTCTATACGAGCAGTACTTC; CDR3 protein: CAISRDSLYEQYF
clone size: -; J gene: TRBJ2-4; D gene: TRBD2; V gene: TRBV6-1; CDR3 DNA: TGTGCCAGCAGTGTACCGACTAGCGGGAAGGGCAGCATTCAGTACTTC; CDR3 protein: CASSVPTSGKGSIQYF
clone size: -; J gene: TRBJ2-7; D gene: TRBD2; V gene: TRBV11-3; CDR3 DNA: TGTGCCAGCAGCCCGGGACTACCCTACGAGCAGTACTTC; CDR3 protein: CASSPGLPYEQYF
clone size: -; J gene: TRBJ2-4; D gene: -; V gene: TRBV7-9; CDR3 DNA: TGTGCCAGCAGCTTACAGGGATCGGAAAACATTCAGTACTTC; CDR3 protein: CASSLQGSENIQYF
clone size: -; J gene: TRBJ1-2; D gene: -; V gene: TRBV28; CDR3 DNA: TGTGCCAGCGGACAGTATGGCTACACCTTC; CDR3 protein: CASGQYGYTF
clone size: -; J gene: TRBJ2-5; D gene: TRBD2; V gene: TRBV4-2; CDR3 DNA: TGTGCCAGCAGCCCAGGACTAGCGGGAGGGGACCAGTACTTC; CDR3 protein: CASSPGLAGGDQYF
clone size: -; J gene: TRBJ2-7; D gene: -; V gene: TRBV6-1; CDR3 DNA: TGTGCCAGCAGTGAAGCAGACAGGCGGTACTTC; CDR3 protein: CASSEADRRYF
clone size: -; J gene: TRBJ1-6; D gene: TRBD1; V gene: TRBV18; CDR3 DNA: TGTGCCAGCTCACCACGGACAGGGGTATCACCCCTCCACTTT; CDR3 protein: CASSPRTGVSPLHF
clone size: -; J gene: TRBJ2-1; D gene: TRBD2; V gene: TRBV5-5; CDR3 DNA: TGTGCCAGCAGCCCGGGGGGGGCAAACAATGAGCAGTTCTTC; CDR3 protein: CASSPGGANNEQFF
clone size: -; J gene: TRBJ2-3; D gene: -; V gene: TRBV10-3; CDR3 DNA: TGTGCCATCACTGACCTAGGGGTCTCGCGTACGCAGTATTTT; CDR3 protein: CAITDLGVSRTQYF
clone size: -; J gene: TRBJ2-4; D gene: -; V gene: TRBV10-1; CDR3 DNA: TGCGCCAGCAGTGGGACAGTTGGAGCCAAAAACATTCAGTACTTC; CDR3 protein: CASSGTVGAKNIQYF
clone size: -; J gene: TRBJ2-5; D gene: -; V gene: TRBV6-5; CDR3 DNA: TGTGCCAGCGGCCCCAGGGGCGGAGTACAAGAGACCCAGTACTTC; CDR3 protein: CASGPRGGVQETQYF
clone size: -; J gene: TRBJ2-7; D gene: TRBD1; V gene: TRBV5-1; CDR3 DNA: TGCGCCAGCAGATTAACCCCCGGACAGGGGGCCTACGAGCAGTACTTC; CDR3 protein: CASRLTPGQGAYEQYF
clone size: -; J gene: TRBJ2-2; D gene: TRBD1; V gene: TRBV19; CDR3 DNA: TGTGCCAGTAGTTTGACAGGGCAAGGAGGCACCGGGGAGCTGTTTTTT; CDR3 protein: CASSLTGQGGTGELFF
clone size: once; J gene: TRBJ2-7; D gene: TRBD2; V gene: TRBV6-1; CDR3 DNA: TGTGCCAGCAGTGCACGGTGGGGACTAGCGGGATTCGGCGAGCAGTACTTC; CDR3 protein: CASSARWGLAGFGEQYF
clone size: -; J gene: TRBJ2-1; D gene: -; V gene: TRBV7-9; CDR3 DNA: TGTGCCAGCAGCTGGGTCGGAGGACCCCGATTCTACAATGAGCAGTTCTTC; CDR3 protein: CASSWVGGPRFYNEQFF
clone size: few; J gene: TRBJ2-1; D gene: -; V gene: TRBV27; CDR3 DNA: TGTGCCAGCAGTTTTGCCAGGGGCAATGAGCAGTTCTTC; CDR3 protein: CASSFARGNEQFF
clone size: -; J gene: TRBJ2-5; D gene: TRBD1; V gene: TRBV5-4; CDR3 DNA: TGTGCCAGCAGCTTGAAACAGGGGGAAGAGACCCAGTACTTC; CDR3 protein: CASSLKQGEETQYF
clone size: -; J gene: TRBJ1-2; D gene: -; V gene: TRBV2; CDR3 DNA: TGTGCCAGCGGGGGGACGGGTGGCTATGGCTACACCTTC; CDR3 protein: CASGGTGGYGYTF
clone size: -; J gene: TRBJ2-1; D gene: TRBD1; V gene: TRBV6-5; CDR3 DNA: TGTGCCAGCAGAACTAGGGGGCTCATGTCGGAGCAGTTCTTC; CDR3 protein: CASRTRGLMSEQFF
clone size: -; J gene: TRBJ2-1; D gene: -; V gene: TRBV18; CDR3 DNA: TGTGCCAGCTCACCGTACGAGGGTTGGGAGCAGTTCTTC; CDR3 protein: CASSPYEGWEQFF
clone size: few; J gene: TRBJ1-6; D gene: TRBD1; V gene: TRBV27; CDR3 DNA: TGTGCCAGCAGTTTAGCACCTTCGACAGGGAAAACTCGATCACCCCTCCACTTT; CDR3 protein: CASSLAPSTGKTRSPLHF
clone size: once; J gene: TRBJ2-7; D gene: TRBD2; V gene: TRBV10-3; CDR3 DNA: TGTGCCATCGGCCTAGCGGGATCTTCTATCTACGAGCAGTACTTC; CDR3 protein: CAIGLAGSSIYEQYF
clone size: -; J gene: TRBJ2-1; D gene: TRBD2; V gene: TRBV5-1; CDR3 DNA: TGCGCCAGCAGCTTGGATCCCCTTGGCGGGGGCTCCTACAATGAGCAGTTCTTC; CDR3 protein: CASSLDPLGGGSYNEQFF
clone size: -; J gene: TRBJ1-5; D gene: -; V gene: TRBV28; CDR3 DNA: TGTGCCAGCACCCTCGGCAATCAGCCCCAGCATTTT; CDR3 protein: CASTLGNQPQHF
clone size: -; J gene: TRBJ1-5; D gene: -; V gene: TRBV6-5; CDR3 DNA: TGTGCCAGCATCACACGGGGTAGGAGCTCTCAGCCCCAGCATTTT; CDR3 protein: CASITRGRSSQPQHF
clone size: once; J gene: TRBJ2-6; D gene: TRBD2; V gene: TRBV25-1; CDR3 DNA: TGTGCCAGCCTGGGACTAGCGGGACTCACTGGGGCCAACGTCCTGACTTTC; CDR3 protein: CASLGLAGLTGANVLTF
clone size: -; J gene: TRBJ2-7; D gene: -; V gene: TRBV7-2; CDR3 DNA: TGTGCCAGCAGCTTACCAATAAAGGGGGAGCAGTACTTC; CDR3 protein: CASSLPIKGEQYF
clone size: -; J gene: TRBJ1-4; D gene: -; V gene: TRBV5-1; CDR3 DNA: TGCGCCAGCAGCTCCGGGGTGTCCGATACTAATGAAAAACTGTTTTTT; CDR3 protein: CASSSGVSDTNEKLFF
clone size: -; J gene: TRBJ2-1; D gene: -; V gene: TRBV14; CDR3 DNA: TGTGCCAGCAGCCAAGAAACAGTGCAGTTCTTC; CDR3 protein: CASSQETVQFF
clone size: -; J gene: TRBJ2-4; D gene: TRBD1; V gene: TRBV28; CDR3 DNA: TGTGCCAGCAGCATGTGGGGACAGGGATCCAAAAACATTCAGTACTTC; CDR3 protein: CASSMWGQGSKNIQYF
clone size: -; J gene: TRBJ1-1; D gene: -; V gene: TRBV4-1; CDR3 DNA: TGCGCCAGCAGCCCCCTCCCAGCGGACACTGAAGCTTTCTTT; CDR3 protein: CASSPLPADTEAFF